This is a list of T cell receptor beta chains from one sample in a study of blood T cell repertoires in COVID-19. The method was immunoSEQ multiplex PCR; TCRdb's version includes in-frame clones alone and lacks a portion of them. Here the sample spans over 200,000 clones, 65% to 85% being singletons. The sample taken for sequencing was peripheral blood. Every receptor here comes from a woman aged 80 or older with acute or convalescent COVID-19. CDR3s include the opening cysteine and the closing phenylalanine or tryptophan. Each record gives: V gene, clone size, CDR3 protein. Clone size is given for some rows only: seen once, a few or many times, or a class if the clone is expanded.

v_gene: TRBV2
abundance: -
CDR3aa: CASSVRERPLHF

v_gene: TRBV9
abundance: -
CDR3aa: CASSSPGAWEKLFF

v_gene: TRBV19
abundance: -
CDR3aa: CASSQNTDTQYF

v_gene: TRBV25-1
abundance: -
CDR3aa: CASSQGTVSYNEQFF

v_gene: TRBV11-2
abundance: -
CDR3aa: CASSLEASRGMNTEAFF

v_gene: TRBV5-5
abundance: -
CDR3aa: CASSWGQGANQPQHF

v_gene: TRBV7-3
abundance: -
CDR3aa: CASSGPQGPSNYGYTF

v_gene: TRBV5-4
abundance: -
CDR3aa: CASSPPPSGSSYNEQFF

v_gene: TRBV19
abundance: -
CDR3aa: CASSILPGQGNYGYTF

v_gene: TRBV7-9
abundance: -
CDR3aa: CASSSVTTSLHEQFF

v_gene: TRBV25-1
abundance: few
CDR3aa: CASRGQAGSYNEQFF

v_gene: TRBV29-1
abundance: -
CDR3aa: CSVEDTGADTQYF

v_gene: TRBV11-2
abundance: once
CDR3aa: CASSLRGNTEAFF

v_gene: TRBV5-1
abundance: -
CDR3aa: CASSLESGSEAFF

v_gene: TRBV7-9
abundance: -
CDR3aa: CASSSSGGETQYF

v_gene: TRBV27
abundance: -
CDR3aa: CASSSIQEAVRHF

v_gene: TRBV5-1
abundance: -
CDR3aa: CASSSGQARNTIYF

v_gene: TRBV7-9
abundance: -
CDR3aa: CASSFGFAEETQYF

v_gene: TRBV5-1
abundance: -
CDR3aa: CASSLLVAAGAVETQYF

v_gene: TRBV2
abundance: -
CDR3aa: CASRTTGYKGNTEAFF

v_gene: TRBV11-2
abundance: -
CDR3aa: CASSSDPEVALSIYNEQFF

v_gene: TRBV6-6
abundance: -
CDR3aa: CASRQSQGEQYF

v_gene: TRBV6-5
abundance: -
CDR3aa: CASNHPGDGYTF